This passage covers 6 T cell receptor beta chains from one sample sequenced in a study of OX40 agonist ivuxolimab in advanced cancers. Produced via immunoSEQ multiplex PCR; TCRdb's table is partial and in-frame only. The sample consists of roughly 100,000 clones, 70% to 90% of them appearing once. The sequencing used CD4+ or CD8+ T cells sorted from blood, collected in a trial of the OX40 agonist ivuxolimab. The receptor source for this set is an adult with an advanced solid tumor such as melanoma, head and neck, liver or kidney cancer.

The J gene is TRBJ1-2, the V gene TRBV5-8; 7 nucleotides line up with TRBD1. In germline, CDR1 is SGHTS, CDR2 YDEGEE. Trimming removed 3 bases from V and 2 bases from J; junction bases left unmatched: 4. The CDR3 length is 14 residues. The CDR3 here is CASSYQDRNYGYTF. Written as DNA, the CDR3 is TGTGCCAGCAGCTACCAGGACAGGAACTATGGCTACACCTTC.

V gene TRBV29-1 combines with J gene TRBJ1-2; TRBD1 might be the D (6 bases). V was trimmed by 5 bases and J by 9 bases, leaving 16 bases between them. This CDR3 spans 12 amino acids. CDR1 and CDR2 (germline): SQVTM, ANQGSEA. The CDR3 sequence: CSVNLGGPRYTF. CDR3 DNA: TGCAGCGTTAATCTAGGGGGACCACGCTACACCTTC.

CDR3 amino acids: CASRPTGGGGRNTEAFF. DNA of the CDR3: TGTGCCAGCAGGCCGACAGGGGGCGGAGGGAGGAACACTGAAGCTTTCTTT. This chain joins TRBV7-3 and TRBJ1-1, with TRBD1 identical over 10 bases. The junction had 11 bases not matched to a gene; V was cut back by 6 bases and J by 1 base. Germline V gene data show CDR1 as SGHTA and CDR2 as FQGTGA. The CDR3 loop spans 17 amino acids.

This rearrangement joins TRBV30 to TRBJ2-7, with D possibly being TRBD2 (6 bases). Germline lookup yields CDR1 GTSNPN and CDR2 SVGIG (reference sequence). V shed 1 base and J shed 5 bases, with 12 bases lying between them. The CDR3 consists of 13 residues. The CDR3: CAWSGWGVHEQYF. The CDR3 DNA follows: TGTGCCTGGAGTGGATGGGGGGTACACGAGCAGTACTTC.

The chain has TRBV7-2 and TRBJ2-2, with TRBD1 matching 9 bases. CDR1 and CDR2 from the germline V gene are SGHTA and FQGNSA. The trim removed 4 bases at V and 3 bases at J, leaving 6 bases unmatched. This CDR3 contains 16 residues. The CDR3 DNA follows: TGTGCCAGCAGCTCAGCCGGGACAGGGTACACCGGGGAGCTGTTTTTT. Amino acids: CASSSAGTGYTGELFF.

Only a few counts were recorded for this clone. The chain couples TRBV5-1 to TRBJ1-5; no definite D call. There are 13 residues in the CDR3. Germline loops: CDR1 SGHRS, CDR2 YFSETQ. V was clipped by 0 bases and J by 3 bases, with 4 bases between them. DNA for the CDR3: TGCGCCAGCAGCTTGGTGCCCAATCAGCCCCAGCATTTT. This translates into CASSLVPNQPQHF.